The clone carrying this T cell receptor beta chain occurred a few times. The antigen is undetermined. The data belong to a study of response to subunit inactivated influenza vaccine. Notes on the study in general: Authors suggested each seasonal influenza vaccination recruits few new T cells.

MiXCR was run by TCRdb on the RT-PCR reads, yielding one entry per CDR3 protein. This table has 500,000 to 600,000 distinct CDR3 sequences, about 11% appearing once. CDR3 length equals 20 residues. The germline V gene encodes CDR1 LGHNA and CDR2 YNFKEQ. The junction had 17 bases not matched to a gene; V was cut back by 1 base and J by 4 bases. This receptor was taken from a man aged 45 to 65 who received an inactivated influenza vaccine. The source was PBMCs from blood, collected on the day of vaccination. The chain combines TRBV4-2 with TRBJ2-3; TRBD2 aligns across 10 bases. Here the CDR3 reads CASSQAGLSGRAVGPDTQYF. The CDR3 DNA is TGTGCCAGCAGCCAAGCGGGTCTCAGCGGGAGGGCCGTCGGGCCAGATACGCAGTATTTT.